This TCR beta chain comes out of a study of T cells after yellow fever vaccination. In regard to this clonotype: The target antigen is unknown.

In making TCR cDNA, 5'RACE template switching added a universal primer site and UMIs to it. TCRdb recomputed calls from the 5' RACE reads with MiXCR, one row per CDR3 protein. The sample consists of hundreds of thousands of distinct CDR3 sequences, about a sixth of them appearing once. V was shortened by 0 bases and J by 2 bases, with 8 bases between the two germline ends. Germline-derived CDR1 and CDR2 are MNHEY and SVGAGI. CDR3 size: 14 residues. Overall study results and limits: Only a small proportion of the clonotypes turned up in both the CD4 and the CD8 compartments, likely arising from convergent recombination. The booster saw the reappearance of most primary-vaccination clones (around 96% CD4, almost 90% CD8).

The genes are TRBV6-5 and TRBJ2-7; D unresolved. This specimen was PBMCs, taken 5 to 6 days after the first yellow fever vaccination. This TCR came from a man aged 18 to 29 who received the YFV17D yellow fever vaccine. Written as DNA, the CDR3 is TGTGCCAGCAGTTACTCGAGAGACCCCTACGAGCAGTACTTC. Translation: CASSYSRDPYEQYF.